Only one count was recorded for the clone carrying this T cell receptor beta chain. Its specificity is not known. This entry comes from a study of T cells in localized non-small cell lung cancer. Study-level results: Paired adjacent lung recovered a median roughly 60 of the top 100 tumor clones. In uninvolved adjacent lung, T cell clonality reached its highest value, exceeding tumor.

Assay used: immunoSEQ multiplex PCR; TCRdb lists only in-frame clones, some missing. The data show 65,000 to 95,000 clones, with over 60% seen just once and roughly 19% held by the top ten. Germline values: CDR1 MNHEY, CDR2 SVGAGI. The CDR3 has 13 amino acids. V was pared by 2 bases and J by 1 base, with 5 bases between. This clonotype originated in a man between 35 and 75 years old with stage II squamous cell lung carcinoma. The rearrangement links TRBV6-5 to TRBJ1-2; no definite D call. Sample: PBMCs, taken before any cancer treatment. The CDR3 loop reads CASSYALNYGYTF. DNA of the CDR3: TGTGCCAGCAGTTACGCCCTTAACTATGGCTACACCTTC.